One T cell receptor beta chain is described in this entry. At least ten counts were recorded for this clonotype. The clone's antigen remains unknown. No much larger clone exists at a distance of one base, and base qualities are not known. The library was obtained by UMI-ligation and nested PCR. The beta constant-region primer was an equimolar mix of two oligonucleotides covering both TRBC1 and TRBC2. Four rounds of PCR, combining the SP2 primer with nested alpha and beta constant-region primers, were used to amplify the ligated cDNA. A single-stranded oligonucleotide bearing the SP2 primer plus a 12-nucleotide UMI was ligated onto the 3' end of the cDNA by T4 RNA ligase 1. The ligation reaction was kept at 16 degrees C for about 20-24 hours. PCR2 was typically performed as a SYBR Green qPCR and was stopped at a predetermined threshold so that over-amplification was prevented. All purifications after the first were performed with Agencourt AMPure XP magnetic beads. Library quantification was done by Qubit, followed by a TapeStation check on which the main peak was expected at around 650 bp. Pooled libraries were sequenced on an Illumina MiSeq with v2 2x251 paired-end kits, typically giving about 0.85-2 million reads per sample. Each sample's library went into the pool at about 4.2 nM, and roughly 5-8% PhiX was added to help with cluster recognition. Turning to the authors' computational methods: V and J genes were assigned to Demultiplexor-processed FASTQ reads by Decombinator through tag matching, with a single base-pair mismatch being allowed. Collapsinator used UMIs to correct both sequencing errors and frequency errors arising from PCR heterogeneity. TCRs were translated and CDR3s were extracted from the conserved cysteine to the FGXG phenylalanine by CDR3Translator, with non-productive sequences being flagged. Repertoires were subsampled to equal numbers of UMI-defined TCRs before Gini, Shannon entropy and inverse Simpson indices were calculated. Within the linear range, a power law was fitted by maximum likelihood to the distributions of clonotype abundance. On one naive CD8 sample, the pipeline and MIGEC gave similar UMI counts, unique TCR numbers and clonal distributions. In one analysis, naive TCRs also found in any memory subset of the same donor were removed from the naive repertoire. The repertoires were searched for about 7,300 CMV-associated CDR3 sequences that had been compiled from VDJdb and a published dataset. The public sequencing data were trimmed at Q25 with fastp and processed into clonotypes with MiXCR by TCRdb, which kept only in-frame beta chains. When rows share a CDR3 protein, they turn into one entry using the most common DNA and genes. The V and J calls reflect TCRdb's pipeline rather than the authors' work. Here the sample has some 82,000 distinct CDR3 sequences; around 9% occur a single time. 0.95% to 1.5% of the sample rests with the top ten.

The record originates from a study of naive and memory T cell subsets (dated by TCRdb to 2015 to 2018). About the investigation overall: Sorted naive and memory T cell subsets from peripheral blood were analyzed in the study using a UMI-based, open-source pipeline for TCR alpha and beta sequencing. IgG serology results and the functional CMV T cell responses were in complete agreement. RNA was DNase-treated and reverse transcribed with TCR constant-region primers, mostly using SuperScript III.

What the work shows at the level of the full study, not this receptor alone: Clonotypes were defined as single alpha or beta chain sequences, not paired alpha/beta receptors. Once error correction was done, more than 90% of naive TCR sequences showed up just once, which made the naive abundance distributions much steeper than those of the memory subsets. A few larger clonotypes were present in naive repertoires, particularly the CD8 repertoires, and these clonotypes were possibly memory cells re-expressing CD45RA. The repertoire findings for the naive and memory subsets could not be validated against a ground truth because none was available. TCR abundance followed a power law with an exponent that was different for naive and memory subsets but consistent across the three individuals. RNA-based TCR counts may be influenced by expression changes linked to T cell activation and differentiation. In both CD4 and CD8 cells, a rise in Gini index and a fall in Shannon and inverse Simpson diversity were observed from naive through CM, EM and EMRA.

TCR alpha and beta chain libraries were amplified separately from the second PCR step onward. To determine each donor's CMV status, fresh PBMCs were stimulated overnight with CMV viral lysate, and IFNgamma production from CD4+ T cells was then assessed. CD4 T cells were positively selected with Miltenyi beads, followed by positive selection of CD8 T cells from the CD4-negative fraction. Cells stained for CD3, CD4, CD8, CD45RA, CD27 and a live/dead dye were sorted on a BD Aria II into four subsets by CD45RA and CD27. A few healthy volunteers provided blood, and each donor's sample was split into CD4 and CD8 T cells and then further divided into four differentiation subsets. Approximately 120 ml of peripheral blood was collected from each donor, and PBMC were isolated by Ficoll-Paque PLUS density-gradient centrifugation. Sorted cells were lysed in RLT buffer, after which RNA was extracted using a Qiagen RNeasy kit and stored at -80 degrees C.

From a lookup of the germline V gene (reference sequence), CDR1 and CDR2 are DFQATT and SNEGSKA. Trimming removed 3 bases from V and 7 bases from J, leaving 17 bases between the germline ends. From its cysteine to its phenylalanine, the CDR3 spans 14 amino acids. Kept here is only the CDR3 DNA, which spans 42 bases and is read in frame from base 1. Material: naive CD8+ T cells from blood. The cell subset or site label, as the study defines it: naive T cells, CD45RA high CD27+. The sequence was obtained from a human donor in good health. The chain was built from TRBV20-1 and TRBJ2-3, with the D gene not clear enough to name. The DNA is as follows: TGCAGTGCTAGGTACTTTCAAGAATTGAATACGCAGTATTTT. Its protein reads: CSARYFQELNTQYF.